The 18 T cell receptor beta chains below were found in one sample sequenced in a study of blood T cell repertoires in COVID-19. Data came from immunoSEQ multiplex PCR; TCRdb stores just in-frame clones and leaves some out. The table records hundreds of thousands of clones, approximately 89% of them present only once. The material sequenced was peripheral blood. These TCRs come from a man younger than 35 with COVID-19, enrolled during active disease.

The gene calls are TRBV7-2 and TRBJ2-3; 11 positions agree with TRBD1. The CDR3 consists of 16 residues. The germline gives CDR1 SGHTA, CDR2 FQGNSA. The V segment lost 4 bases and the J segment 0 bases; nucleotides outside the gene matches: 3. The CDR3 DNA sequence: TGTGCCAGCAGCTGGACAGGGGGCTTTAGCACAGATACGCAGTATTTT. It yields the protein CASSWTGGFSTDTQYF.

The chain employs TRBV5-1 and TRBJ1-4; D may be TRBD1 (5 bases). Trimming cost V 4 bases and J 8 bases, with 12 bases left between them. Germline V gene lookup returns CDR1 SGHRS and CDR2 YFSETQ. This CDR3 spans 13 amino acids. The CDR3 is CASSKGVQEKLFF. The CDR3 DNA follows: TGCGCCAGCAGCAAAGGGGTTCAGGAAAAACTGTTTTTT.

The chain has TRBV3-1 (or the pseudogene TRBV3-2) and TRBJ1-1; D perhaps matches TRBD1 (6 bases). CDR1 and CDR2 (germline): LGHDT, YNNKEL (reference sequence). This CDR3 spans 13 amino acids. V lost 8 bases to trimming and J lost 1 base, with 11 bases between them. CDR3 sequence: CASSQGTNTEAFF. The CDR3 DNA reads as TGTGCCAGCTCTCAGGGGACGAACACTGAAGCTTTCTTT.

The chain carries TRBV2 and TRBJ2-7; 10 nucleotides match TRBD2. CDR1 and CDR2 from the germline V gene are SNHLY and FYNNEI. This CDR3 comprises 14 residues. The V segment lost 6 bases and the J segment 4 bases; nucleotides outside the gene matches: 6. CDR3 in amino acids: CASSPRTSGYEQYF. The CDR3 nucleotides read TGTGCCAGCAGCCCTCGGACTAGCGGTTACGAGCAGTACTTC.

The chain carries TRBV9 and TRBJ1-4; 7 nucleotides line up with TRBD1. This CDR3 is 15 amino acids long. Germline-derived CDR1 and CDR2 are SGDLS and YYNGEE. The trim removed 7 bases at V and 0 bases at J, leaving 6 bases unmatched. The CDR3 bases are TGTGCCAGCTCTAACAGGGGAGCAACTAATGAAAAACTGTTTTTT. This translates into CASSNRGATNEKLFF.

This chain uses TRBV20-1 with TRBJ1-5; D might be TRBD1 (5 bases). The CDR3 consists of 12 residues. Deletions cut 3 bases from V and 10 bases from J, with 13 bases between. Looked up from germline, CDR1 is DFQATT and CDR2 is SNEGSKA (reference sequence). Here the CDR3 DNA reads TGCAGTGCTAGTAGGGGTGGGGAACCCCAGCATTTT. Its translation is CSASRGGEPQHF.

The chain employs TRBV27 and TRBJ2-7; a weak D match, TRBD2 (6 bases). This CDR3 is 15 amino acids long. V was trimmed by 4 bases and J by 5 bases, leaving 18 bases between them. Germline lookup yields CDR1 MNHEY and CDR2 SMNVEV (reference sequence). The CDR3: CASSSPLRGHHEQYF. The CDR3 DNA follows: TGTGCCAGCAGTTCCCCCCTGCGGGGCCACCACGAGCAGTACTTC.

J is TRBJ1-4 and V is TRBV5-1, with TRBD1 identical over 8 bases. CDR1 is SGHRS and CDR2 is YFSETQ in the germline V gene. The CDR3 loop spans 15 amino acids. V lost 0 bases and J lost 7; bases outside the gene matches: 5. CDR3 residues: CASSLEGRGLEKLFF. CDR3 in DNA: TGCGCCAGCAGCTTGGAAGGCAGGGGGCTTGAAAAACTGTTTTTT.

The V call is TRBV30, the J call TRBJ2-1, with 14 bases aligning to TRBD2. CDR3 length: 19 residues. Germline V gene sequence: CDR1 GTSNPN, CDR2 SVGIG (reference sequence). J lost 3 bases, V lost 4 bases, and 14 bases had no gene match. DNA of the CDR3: TGTGCCTGGAAAAGGTCGGGACTAGCGGGAGAGGGGGGCTACAATGAGCAGTTCTTC. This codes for CAWKRSGLAGEGGYNEQFF.

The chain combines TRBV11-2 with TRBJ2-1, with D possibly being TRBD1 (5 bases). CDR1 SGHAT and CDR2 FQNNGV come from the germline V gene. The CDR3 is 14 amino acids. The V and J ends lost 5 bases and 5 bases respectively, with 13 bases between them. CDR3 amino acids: CASSTGSYDNEQFF. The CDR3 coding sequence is TGTGCCAGCAGCACAGGATCGTATGACAATGAGCAGTTCTTC.

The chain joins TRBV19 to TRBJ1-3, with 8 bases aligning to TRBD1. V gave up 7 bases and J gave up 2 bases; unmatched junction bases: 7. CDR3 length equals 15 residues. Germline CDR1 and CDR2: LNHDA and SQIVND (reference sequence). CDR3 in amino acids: CASTPRTGTGNTIYF. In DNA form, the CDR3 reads TGTGCCAGTACCCCCCGGACAGGGACTGGAAACACCATATATTTT.

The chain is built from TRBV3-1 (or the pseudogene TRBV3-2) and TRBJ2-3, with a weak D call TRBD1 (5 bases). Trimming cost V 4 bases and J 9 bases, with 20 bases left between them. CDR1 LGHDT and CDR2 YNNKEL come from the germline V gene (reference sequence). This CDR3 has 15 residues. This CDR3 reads CASSRKGKGPLTQYF. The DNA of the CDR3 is TGTGCCAGCAGCCGGAAGGGCAAGGGGCCGCTAACGCAGTATTTT.

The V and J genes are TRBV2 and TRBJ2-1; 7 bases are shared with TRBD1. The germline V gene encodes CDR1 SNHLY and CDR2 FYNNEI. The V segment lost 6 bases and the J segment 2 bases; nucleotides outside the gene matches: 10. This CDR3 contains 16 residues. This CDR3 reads CASRVAGTVTYNEQFF. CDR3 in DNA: TGTGCCAGCAGGGTCGCCGGGACAGTTACCTACAATGAGCAGTTCTTC.

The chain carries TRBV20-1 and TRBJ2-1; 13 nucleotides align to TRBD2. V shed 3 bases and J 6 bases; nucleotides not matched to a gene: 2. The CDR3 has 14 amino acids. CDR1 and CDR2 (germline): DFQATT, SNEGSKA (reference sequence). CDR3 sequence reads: CSASRTSGSNEQFF. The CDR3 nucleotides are TGCAGTGCTAGTCGGACTAGCGGGAGCAATGAGCAGTTCTTC.

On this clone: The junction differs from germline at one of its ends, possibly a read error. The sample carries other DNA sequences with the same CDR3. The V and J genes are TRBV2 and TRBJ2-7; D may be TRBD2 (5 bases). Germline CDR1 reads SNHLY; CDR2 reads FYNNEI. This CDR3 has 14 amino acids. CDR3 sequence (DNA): TGTGCCAGCAGCGAAGGGAGAGGGACCTACGAGCAGTACTTC. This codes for CASSEGRGTYEQYF.

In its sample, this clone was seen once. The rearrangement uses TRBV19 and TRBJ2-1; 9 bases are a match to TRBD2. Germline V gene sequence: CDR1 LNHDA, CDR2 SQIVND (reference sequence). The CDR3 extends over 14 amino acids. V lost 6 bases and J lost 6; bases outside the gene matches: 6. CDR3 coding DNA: TGTGCCAGTAGCACTATAGCGGGAGTCAATGAGCAGTTCTTC. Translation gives CASSTIAGVNEQFF.

The CDR3 is CASSRLPQGADGYTF. CDR3 bases: TGTGCCAGCAGCCGCCTCCCACAGGGGGCCGATGGCTACACCTTC. This rearrangement joins TRBV7-8 to TRBJ1-2; TRBD1 matches 9 bases. The CDR3 contains 15 residues. Germline V lookup: CDR1 SGHVS, CDR2 FQNEAQ. J gave up 6 bases and V 5 bases, and 10 bases lay outside the gene matches.

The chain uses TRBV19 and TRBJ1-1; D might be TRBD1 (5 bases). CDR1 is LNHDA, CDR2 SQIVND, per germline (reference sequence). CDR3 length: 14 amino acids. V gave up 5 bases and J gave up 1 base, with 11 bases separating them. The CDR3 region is CASSGRGSNTEAFF. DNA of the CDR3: TGTGCCAGTAGTGGGCGGGGGTCGAACACTGAAGCTTTCTTT.